One sample yielded the 28 T cell receptor beta chains listed below, sequenced in a study of OX40 agonist ivuxolimab in advanced cancers. The library was prepared using the immunoSEQ multiplex PCR assay. TCRdb limited this immuneACCESS table to in-frame rearrangements with V and J called. A share of clones is missing; checked studies link under half to unresolved V genes, and the rest is unexplained. The sample records 25,000 to 35,000 clones, 88% of which are singletons. 35% to 45% of the sample is held by the ten biggest clonotypes. This specimen was CD4+ or CD8+ T cells sorted from blood, taken in a trial of the OX40 agonist ivuxolimab. The source of these receptors is an adult with an advanced solid tumor such as melanoma, head and neck, liver or kidney cancer.

This chain links TRBV15 with TRBJ2-7; 8 bases map to TRBD2. Germline trimming cut 3 bases from V and 5 bases from J; bases unmatched to any gene: 9. This CDR3 has 15 amino acids. Germline assignment: CDR1 LNHNV and CDR2 YYDKDF (reference sequence). The CDR3 nucleotides read TGTGCCACCAGCAGTCAAGCGGGAGTTGGGAACGAGCAGTACTTC. Translating it yields CATSSQAGVGNEQYF.

The gene calls are TRBV20-1 and TRBJ2-1; D ambiguous. The ends were cut back, 6 bases at V and 9 bases at J, with 12 bases in the middle. The CDR3 is 11 residues long. From germline, CDR1 is DFQATT and CDR2 SNEGSKA (reference sequence). The CDR3 protein is CSAGPLPEQFF. For the CDR3, the DNA is TGCAGTGCCGGGCCCTTGCCTGAGCAGTTCTTC.

This rearrangement joins TRBV27 to TRBJ2-2; 7 positions match TRBD1. The germline gives CDR1 MNHEY, CDR2 SMNVEV (reference sequence). This CDR3 contains 15 residues. The ends lost 6 bases at V and 2 bases at J; junction bases unmatched: 6. CDR3 loop: CASSQGTDNTGELFF. In DNA form, the CDR3 reads TGTGCCAGCAGCCAGGGGACAGATAACACCGGGGAGCTGTTTTTT.

This clone turned up a few times. This chain connects TRBV19 to TRBJ2-7; 8 bases line up with TRBD1. Germline values: CDR1 LNHDA, CDR2 SQIVND (reference sequence). V shed 3 bases, J shed 6 bases, and the junction held 4 bases outside the gene matches. The CDR3 spans 13 residues. CDR3 sequence reads: CASSMARGLEQYF. CDR3 nucleotides: TGTGCCAGTAGTATGGCCAGGGGGCTCGAGCAGTACTTC.

This clone was observed a handful of times. Written as DNA, the CDR3 is TGTGCCATCAGTGAGTCGATGGCTGGGATCACTGAAGCTTTCTTT. This encodes CAISESMAGITEAFF. V is TRBV10-3 and J is TRBJ1-1, with unresolved D. Deletions cut 0 bases from V and 4 bases from J, with 12 bases between. CDR1 and CDR2 from the germline V gene are ENHRY and SYGVKD. The CDR3 totals 15 residues.

The rearrangement uses TRBV5-6 and TRBJ1-1; tentatively, D is TRBD1 (5 bases). The V gene's germline CDR1 is SGHDT and CDR2 YYEEEE. The CDR3 totals 15 residues. V was cut by 1 base and J by 3 bases, with 13 bases left in between. The CDR3 loop is CASSLRDEGYTEAFF. The CDR3 DNA reads TGTGCCAGCAGCTTGAGAGACGAGGGGTACACTGAAGCTTTCTTT. Combining the CDR3 with reference TRBV5-6 and TRBJ1-1 gives the whole variable domain DAGVTQSPTHLIKTRGQQVTLRCSPKSGHDTVSWYQQALGQGPQFIFQYYEEEERQRGNFPDRFSGHQFPNYSSELNVNALLLGDSALYLCASSLRDEGYTEAFFGQGTRLTVV.

This clone occurred once. The chain combines TRBV5-1 with TRBJ2-1; D may be TRBD1 or TRBD2 (5 bases each). Trimming shortened V by 2 bases and J by 2 bases, and 14 bases separated the two germline ends. Per the germline V gene, CDR1 is SGHRS and CDR2 is YFSETQ. The CDR3 is 16 amino acids. The CDR3: CASSFYRDDTYNEQFF. For the CDR3, the DNA is TGCGCCAGCAGCTTTTACCGGGACGACACCTACAATGAGCAGTTCTTC.

The chain uses TRBV9 and TRBJ2-5; D is undetermined. The CDR3 is 12 amino acids. CDR1 is SGDLS, CDR2 YYNGEE, per germline. Trimming stripped 4 bases from V and 14 bases from J, with 18 bases between. CDR3 in DNA: TGTGCCAGCAGCAAAGGCGACCGGTACCCATACTTC. Protein: CASSKGDRYPYF.

This chain links TRBV13 with TRBJ1-1; D gene uncertain. This CDR3 contains 14 residues. The V gene lost 1 base and the J gene lost 9 bases, with 15 bases spanning the gap. CDR1 and CDR2 from the germline V gene are PRHDT and FYEKMQ (reference sequence). This CDR3 reads CASSLVSDLTQAFF. The CDR3 region has the DNA TGTGCCAGCAGCTTAGTGTCGGACTTAACTCAAGCTTTCTTT.

The rearrangement uses TRBV7-9 and TRBJ1-2; D unclear. V shed 0 bases and J shed 4 bases, with 9 bases lying between them. The CDR3 has 14 amino acids. Germline V gene sequence: CDR1 SEHNR, CDR2 FQNEAQ (reference sequence). The CDR3: CASSLARFAYGYTF. In nucleotides, the CDR3 is TGTGCCAGCAGCTTAGCAAGGTTCGCCTATGGCTACACCTTC.

The CDR3 DNA is TGTGCCTGGAGTGTGAACAGCCTTAGCACAGATACGCAGTATTTT. Amino acids: CAWSVNSLSTDTQYF. The chain uses TRBV30 and TRBJ2-3, with D unresolved. Germline V gene data show CDR1 as GTSNPN and CDR2 as SVGIG (reference sequence). The CDR3 loop spans 15 amino acids. V lost 0 bases, J lost 0 bases, and 10 bases lay in between.

V gene TRBV18 combines with J gene TRBJ2-7, with a tentative D call TRBD2 (5 bases). CDR3 length: 13 amino acids. The germline CDR1 and CDR2 sequences are KGHSH and LQKENI. V gave up 2 bases and J gave up 4 bases, with 9 bases separating them. As DNA, the CDR3 is TGTGCCAGCTCACCATCCCCGGGGTACGAGCAGTACTTC. It yields the protein CASSPSPGYEQYF.

The V gene is TRBV11-2, the J gene TRBJ1-1; TRBD1 matches at 7 bases. The germline CDR1 and CDR2 sequences are SGHAT and FQNNGV. There are 15 residues in the CDR3. The V and J ends lost 5 bases and 3 bases, in that order; junction bases with no gene match: 9. CDR3 nucleotide sequence: TGTGCCAGCAGCCCAAGGGGGCGCCCGGACACTGAAGCTTTCTTT. Translation gives CASSPRGRPDTEAFF. The variable domain in full, completed from reference TRBV11-2 and TRBJ1-1, reads EAGVAQSPRYKIIEKRQSVAFWCNPISGHATLYWYQQILGQGPKLLIQFQNNGVVDDSQLPKDRFSAERLKGVDSTLKIQPAKLEDSAVYLCASSPRGRPDTEAFFGQGTRLTVV.

The chain recombines TRBV5-6 with TRBJ2-1; D unclear. The CDR3 is made up of 12 amino acids. V was pared by 1 base and J by 6 bases, with 5 bases between. Germline V gene lookup returns CDR1 SGHDT and CDR2 YYEEEE. The CDR3 coding sequence is TGTGCCAGCAGCTTGTGGGCCAATGAGCAGTTCTTC. Its translation: CASSLWANEQFF.

This chain joins TRBV21-1 and TRBJ2-1; the table's TRBD2 call for D was not verified on the DNA. TRBV21-1 is assigned pseudogene status. This CDR3 comprises 18 residues. In DNA, the CDR3 is TGTGCCAGCAGCAAAGAAATTGGGCTAGCGGGAGAATCGGATGAGCAGTTCTTC. This codes for CASSKEIGLAGESDEQFF.

The chain joins TRBV4-1 to TRBJ2-1; D is unresolved. V lost 0 bases and J lost 10, with 10 bases in between. CDR3 length: 13 amino acids. Germline V gene sequence: CDR1 MGHRA, CDR2 YSYEKL. The CDR3 region has the DNA TGCGCCAGCAGCCAAGATTTGGTAAGAGAGCAGTTCTTC. Protein sequence: CASSQDLVREQFF.

This chain uses TRBV7-8 with TRBJ2-2; D perhaps matches TRBD1 (5 bases). Germline CDR1 SGHVS, CDR2 FQNEAQ. The germline V and J ends were trimmed by 0 bases and 4 bases, with 21 bases remaining between them. The CDR3 consists of 19 residues. CDR3 loop: CASSLARLLGRAPTGELFF. CDR3 nucleotide sequence: TGTGCCAGCAGCTTAGCACGTTTGTTGGGCAGGGCCCCCACCGGGGAGCTGTTTTTT.

The chain employs TRBV19 and TRBJ2-1, with TRBD2 matching 7 bases. This CDR3 is built from 14 residues. Germline CDR1 is LNHDA and CDR2 is SQIVND (reference sequence). V was pared by 3 bases and J by 2 bases, with 1 base of the junction left unmatched. CDR3 sequence (DNA): TGTGCCAGTAGTATTGCGGGAGCCTACAATGAGCAGTTCTTC. It specifies CASSIAGAYNEQFF.

This clone was seen a single time. V gene TRBV18 combines with J gene TRBJ1-4, with TRBD1 as a possible D gene (6 bases). The V end was cut by 5 bases, the J end by 4 bases, with 23 bases between. The CDR3 has 18 residues. Per the germline V gene, CDR1 is KGHSH and CDR2 is LQKENI. The CDR3 sequence is CASSSRQVTPPLNEKLFF. In nucleotides, the CDR3 is TGTGCCAGCTCATCTCGACAGGTCACCCCTCCGCTTAATGAAAAACTGTTTTTT.

This clone was seen a handful of times. The rearrangement uses TRBV23-1 and TRBJ2-7, with D perhaps TRBD2 (5 bases). TRBV23-1 counts as an open reading frame of uncertain function. The CDR3 contains 13 residues. CDR3 bases: TGCGTCGGCGCGGGCGGAGGATTCTACGAGCAGTACTTC. Translated, it gives CVGAGGGFYEQYF.

The CDR3 DNA reads as TGTGCCAGTAGTATAGCGGGAGGGCACAATGAGCAGTTCTTC. This gives the protein CASSIAGGHNEQFF. The genes are TRBV19 and TRBJ2-1; 8 bases agree with TRBD2. J was trimmed by 5 bases and V by 1 base; bases with no gene match: 1. The germline CDR1 and CDR2 sequences are LNHDA and SQIVND (reference sequence). The CDR3 contains 14 residues.

V gene TRBV7-9 combines with J gene TRBJ1-1; D gene unclear. Germline values: CDR1 SEHNR, CDR2 FQNEAQ (reference sequence). V lost 5 bases to trimming and J lost 2 bases, with 9 bases between them. The CDR3 contains 13 residues. CDR3 protein: CASSVYSNTEAFF. The CDR3 region has the DNA TGTGCCAGCAGCGTTTATTCCAACACTGAAGCTTTCTTT. Supplemented by reference TRBV7-9 and TRBJ1-1, the full variable domain reads DTGVSQNPRHKITKRGQNVTFRCDPISEHNRLYWYRQTLGQGPEFLTYFQNEAQLEKSRLLSDRFSAERPKGSFSTLEIQRTEQGDSAMYLCASSVYSNTEAFFGQGTRLTVV.

V is TRBV10-3 and J is TRBJ2-1; tentatively, D is TRBD1 (7 bases). CDR1 is ENHRY, CDR2 SYGVKD, per germline. This CDR3 spans 13 amino acids. Trimming removed 7 bases at V and 9 bases at J, with 16 bases between. CDR3 protein: CAITGGGLGEQFF. CDR3 coding DNA: TGTGCCATCACCGGAGGGGGCTTAGGTGAGCAGTTCTTC.

Here the CDR3 DNA reads TGTGCCACCCGGGGACTGGGATTCAATGAGCAGTTCTTC. Amino acids: CATRGLGFNEQFF. V and J are TRBV15 and TRBJ2-1; TRBD2 might be the D (6 bases). This CDR3 has 13 residues. Germline V gene data show CDR1 as LNHNV and CDR2 as YYDKDF (reference sequence). Trimming removed 8 bases from V and 6 bases from J, with 14 bases in between.

This chain links TRBV7-9 with TRBJ2-1; the match to TRBD2 covers 10 bases. J gave up 4 bases and V 3 bases, and 6 bases lay outside the gene matches. CDR3 length: 16 residues. Looked up from germline, CDR1 is SEHNR and CDR2 is FQNEAQ (reference sequence). The CDR3: CASSFAGTSVYNEQFF. The CDR3 nucleotides are TGTGCCAGCAGCTTCGCCGGGACTAGCGTGTACAATGAGCAGTTCTTC.

The rearrangement uses TRBV30 and TRBJ2-3; 10 bases are shared with TRBD2. The CDR3 is 14 amino acids. The junction had 2 bases not matched to a gene; V was cut back by 4 bases and J by 1 base. CDR1 and CDR2 from the germline V gene are GTSNPN and SVGIG (reference sequence). The CDR3 reads CAWTGTSGTDTQYF. CDR3 coding DNA: TGTGCCTGGACCGGGACTAGCGGCACAGATACGCAGTATTTT. Full variable domain (rest looked up from reference TRBV30 and TRBJ2-3): SQTIHQWPATLVQPVGSPLSLECTVEGTSNPNLYWYRQAAGRGLQLLFYSVGIGQISSEVPQNLSASRPQDRQFILSSKKLLLSDSGFYLCAWTGTSGTDTQYFGPGTRLTVL.

This sequence joins TRBV6-5 and TRBJ2-2; no definite D call. Germline V lookup: CDR1 MNHEY, CDR2 SVGAGI. The CDR3 spans 16 residues. V shed 4 bases and J shed 0 bases, with 12 bases lying between them. The CDR3 sequence is CASSFQNHANTGELFF. CDR3 sequence (DNA): TGTGCCAGCAGTTTTCAGAACCACGCGAACACCGGGGAGCTGTTTTTT.

The chain is built from TRBV29-1 and TRBJ2-7; 8 bases are a match to TRBD1. Looked up from germline, CDR1 is SQVTM and CDR2 is ANQGSEA. The CDR3 sequence is 13 residues long. J was trimmed by 5 bases and V by 4 bases; bases with no gene match: 7. The CDR3 nucleotides are TGCAGCGTTGTACCCGGACAGGGTGACGAGCAGTACTTC. Protein product: CSVVPGQGDEQYF.